This T cell receptor (beta chain) was captured by sequencing in a study of OX40 agonist ivuxolimab in advanced cancers. Study as a whole: The patients got ivuxolimab, which is an agonistic anti-OX40 (CD134) antibody.

The CDR3 covers 15 residues. Trimming at V came to 5 bases and at J to 9 bases, leaving 16 bases not matched to a gene. Germline V gene sequence: CDR1 MNHEY, CDR2 SMNVEV (reference sequence). The table came from immunoSEQ multiplex PCR; TCRdb's copy has only in-frame clones and leaves some out. The sample has roughly 110,000 clones, less than 95% seen once. The source material was CD4+ or CD8+ T cells sorted from blood, sampled in a trial of the OX40 agonist ivuxolimab. The receptor's source is an adult with an advanced solid tumor such as melanoma, head and neck, liver or kidney cancer. This chain uses TRBV27 with TRBJ2-7; 7 positions agree with TRBD2. DNA of the CDR3: TGTGCCAGCAGTCAGTCGGGCGGGAGCCCATCTTTGCAGTACTTC. As protein: CASSQSGGSPSLQYF.